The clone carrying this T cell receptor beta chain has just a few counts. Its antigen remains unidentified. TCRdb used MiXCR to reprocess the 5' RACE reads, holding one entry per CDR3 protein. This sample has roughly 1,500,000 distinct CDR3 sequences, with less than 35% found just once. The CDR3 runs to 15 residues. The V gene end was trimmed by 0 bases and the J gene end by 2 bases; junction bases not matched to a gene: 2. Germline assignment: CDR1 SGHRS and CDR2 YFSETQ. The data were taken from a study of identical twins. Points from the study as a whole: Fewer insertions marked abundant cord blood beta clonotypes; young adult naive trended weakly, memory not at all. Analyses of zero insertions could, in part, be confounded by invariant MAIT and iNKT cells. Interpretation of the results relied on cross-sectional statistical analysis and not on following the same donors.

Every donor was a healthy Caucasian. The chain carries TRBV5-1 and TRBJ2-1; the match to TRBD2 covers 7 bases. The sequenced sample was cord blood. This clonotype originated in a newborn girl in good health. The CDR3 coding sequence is TGCGCCAGCAGCTTGGCGGGACTAACCTACAATGAGCAGTTCTTC. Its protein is CASSLAGLTYNEQFF.